This paragraph covers one T cell receptor beta chain sequence. Its specific antigen is unknown. No per-base quality is available; no much larger clone lies one base away. The sample is drawn from a study of blood T cell repertoires in COVID-19 (dated by TCRdb to the early 2020s). Notes on the research overall: The collaborator samples originated in the United States, Italy and Spain and spanned the acute and convalescent phases of COVID-19. The material from the prospective study consisted of cDNA or gDNA derived from T cells, B-cell-depleted T cells, or PBMCs. Deeply sampled blood TCRbeta repertoires from subjects exposed to, actively infected with, or recovered from COVID-19 were included in the dataset. The repertoires were released in a freely available public database intended as a resource for research on the immune response to SARS-CoV-2. Samples were obtained from the ongoing ImmuneRACE study (first 160 participants) and from 1,200 or so subjects provided by 6 global collaborators. A de-identified subject ID, COVID-19 status, age in years and sex were almost always included in the sample metadata. Where available, HLA class I and class II types were obtained from metadata supplied by the sample provider rather than from assay-based typing. Study-wide conclusions, independent of this receptor: Clinical and demographic metadata were provided uncurated, with the amount varying by source and participant.

TCRbeta CDR3 regions were amplified from genomic DNA by means of the immunoSEQ Assay, a bias-controlled multiplex PCR. The source study handled its data this way. Nucleated cell counts per sample were estimated from amplification of reference gene primers within the assay. To quantify the absolute abundance of each unique TCRbeta CDR3 rearrangement, sequence reads were collapsed and filtered. For each sample, productive Simpson clonality was calculated as the square root of Simpson's diversity index over productive rearrangements. As stored in TCRdb, this immuneACCESS dataset retains in-frame rearrangements with V and J assigned. A fraction of the clones does not appear; measured against another copy, unresolved V genes explain less than half of the discrepancy, and the remainder lacks a known reason. The DNA gave D and trimming, while V, J and clone size come from that table. Recorded for this sample are approximately 150,000 clones; around four fifths of them occurred a single time. The ten largest make up roughly 1.4% of the sample.

The collaborating institutions used their own protocols to collect whole blood in K2EDTA tubes. Collaborator samples were shipped for TCRbeta analysis as frozen whole blood, isolated PBMCs, or DNA extracted from either sample type. According to the germline V gene (reference sequence), CDR1 reads MNHEY and CDR2 reads SMNVEV. The CDR3 measures 15 amino acids from cysteine to phenylalanine. Only CDR3 DNA is held: 45 bases, read in frame from base 1. For this chain, trimming is 4 bases at the V end and 8 bases at the J end, and the number of junction bases without a gene match is 8. The clonotype originates from a human donor in a cohort sampled during active COVID-19. The chain joins TRBV27 to TRBJ2-1, with 10 bases matching TRBD1. Sequenced input: peripheral blood. The DNA is TGTGCCAGCAGTTGGGAGGGACAGGGGAACGATGAGCAGTTCTTC. It translates as CASSWEGQGNDEQFF.